This section outlines one T cell receptor (beta chain) sequence together with its context. This sample was included in a study of blood T cell repertoires in COVID-19. The overall study: The United States, Italy and Spain were the sources of the acute and convalescent COVID-19 samples.

TCRdb's table, derived via immunoSEQ multiplex PCR, lists solely in-frame clones and lacks some. This sample carries 150,000 to 200,000 clones, about nine tenths of them seen once, and the ten largest clones take approximately 2%. CDR3 length: 12 amino acids. Trimming cost V 11 bases and J 4 bases, with 12 bases left between them. The V gene's germline CDR1 is MNHNY and CDR2 SVGAGI (reference sequence). The J gene is TRBJ2-1, the V gene TRBV6-6; a weak D match, TRBD2 (6 bases). The clonotype originates from a man younger than 30 who had recovered from COVID-19. Sequencing input: peripheral blood. CDR3 in amino acids: CASYGGYNEQFF. The CDR3 coding sequence is TGTGCCTCATACGGGGGTTACAATGAGCAGTTCTTC.